This entry lists 5 T cell receptor beta chains sequenced from one sample in a study of cytomegalovirus exposure and HLA in healthy donors. PCR employed 60 Vbeta and 13 Jbeta primers. TCRdb's copy holds only in-frame clones and misses some; the assay was immunoSEQ multiplex PCR. The sample has about 210,000 clones, 60% to 80% seen once. Sequences were obtained from PBMCs. The receptors stem from a male donor in good health and CMV-seronegative.

This chain joins TRBV7-2 and TRBJ1-2, with 9 bases that match TRBD1. The CDR3 contains 17 residues. V was pared by 5 bases and J by 2 bases, with 12 bases of the junction left unmatched. The V gene's germline CDR1 is SGHTA and CDR2 FQGNSA. The CDR3 DNA sequence: TGTGCCAGCAGCCGTCCCGGGACAGGGATGGGAAACTATGGCTACACCTTC. Translated, it gives CASSRPGTGMGNYGYTF.

The chain couples TRBV28 to TRBJ1-2; TRBD1 matches at 8 bases. The CDR3 is made up of 14 amino acids. The germline gives CDR1 MDHEN, CDR2 SYDVKM. The J segment lost 4 bases and the V segment lost 7 bases, leaving 8 bases of the junction unmatched. The CDR3 here is CASTPTGGVYGYTF. For the CDR3, the DNA is TGTGCCAGCACACCCACAGGGGGTGTCTATGGCTACACCTTC.

This clone has just a few counts. V gene TRBV18 combines with J gene TRBJ2-7; TRBD1 aligns across 7 bases. The CDR3 runs to 16 residues. Germline CDR1 KGHSH, CDR2 LQKENI. Trimming removed 0 bases from V and 0 bases from J; junction bases left unmatched: 5. The CDR3, as DNA: TGTGCCAGCTCACCACCAGGCAGGGGGTCCTCCTACGAGCAGTACTTC. Its translation: CASSPPGRGSSYEQYF. Based on the CDR3 plus reference TRBV18 and TRBJ2-7, the full variable domain is NAGVMQNPRHLVRRRGQEARLRCSPMKGHSHVYWYRQLPEEGLKFMVYLQKENIIDESGMPKERFSAEFPKEGPSILRIQQVVRGDSAAYFCASSPPGRGSSYEQYFGPGTRLTVT.

The chain carries TRBV11-3 and TRBJ2-2, with 10 bases lining up with TRBD1. This CDR3 is 15 amino acids long. The V and J ends lost 5 bases and 4 bases, in that order; junction bases with no gene match: 4. Germline CDR1 is SGHNT and CDR2 is YENEEA. CDR3 in DNA: TGTGCCAGCAGCACGGGACAGGGGTTCACCGGGGAGCTGTTTTTT. It translates to CASSTGQGFTGELFF. The variable domain in full, with the rest retrieved from reference TRBV11-3 and TRBJ2-2, is EAGVVQSPRYKIIEKKQPVAFWCNPISGHNTLYWYLQNLGQGPELLIRYENEEAVDDSQLPKDRFSAERLKGVDSTLKIQPAELGDSAVYLCASSTGQGFTGELFFGEGSRLTVL.

This clone appeared once. This chain connects TRBV4-3 to TRBJ2-5, with 8 bases lining up with TRBD2. The end of the DNA aligns better with TRBJ2-7, so the J call may be wrong. CDR1 and CDR2 (germline): LGHNA, YSLEER. The CDR3 sequence is 15 residues long. For the CDR3, the DNA is TGCGCCAGCAGCCAAGATGGGGGACTAGCCTACGAGCAGTACTTC. Encoded protein: CASSQDGGLAYEQYF.